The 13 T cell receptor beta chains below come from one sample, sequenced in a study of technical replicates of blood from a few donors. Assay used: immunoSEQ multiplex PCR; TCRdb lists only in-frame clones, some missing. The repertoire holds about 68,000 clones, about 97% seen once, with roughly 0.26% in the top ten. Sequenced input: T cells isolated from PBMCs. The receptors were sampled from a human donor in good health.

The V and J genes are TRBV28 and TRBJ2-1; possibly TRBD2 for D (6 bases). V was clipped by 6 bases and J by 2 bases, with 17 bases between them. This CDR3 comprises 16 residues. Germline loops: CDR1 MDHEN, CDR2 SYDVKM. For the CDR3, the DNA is TGTGCCAGCAGGGCCCCGGGACTCCTTACCTACAATGAGCAGTTCTTC. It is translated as CASRAPGLLTYNEQFF.

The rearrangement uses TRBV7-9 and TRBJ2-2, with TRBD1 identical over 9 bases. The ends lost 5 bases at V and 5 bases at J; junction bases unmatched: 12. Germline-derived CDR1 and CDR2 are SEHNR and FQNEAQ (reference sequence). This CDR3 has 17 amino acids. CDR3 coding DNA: TGTGCCAGCAGCGGGAGACCTGGGACAGGGAGGACCGGGGAGCTGTTTTTT. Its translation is CASSGRPGTGRTGELFF.

The CDR3 sequence: CASRDFPNTGELFF. DNA of the CDR3: TGTGCCAGCCGGGACTTTCCGAACACCGGGGAGCTGTTTTTT. V is TRBV6-1 and J is TRBJ2-2, with D perhaps TRBD2 (6 bases). Germline V CDR1 and CDR2: MNHNS, SASEGT. V dropped 8 bases and J dropped 0 bases, with 10 bases sitting between them. This CDR3 comprises 14 residues.

CDR3 nucleotide sequence: TGTGCCAGCTCACTCGTTTTAGCCAAAAACATTCAGTACTTC. Amino acids: CASSLVLAKNIQYF. V gene TRBV18 combines with J gene TRBJ2-4; D not resolved. The germline V and J ends were trimmed by 4 bases and 0 bases, with 7 bases remaining between them. The CDR3 length is 14 residues. Germline V gene data show CDR1 as KGHSH and CDR2 as LQKENI. Full variable domain (remainder filled in from reference TRBV18 and TRBJ2-4): NAGVMQNPRHLVRRRGQEARLRCSPMKGHSHVYWYRQLPEEGLKFMVYLQKENIIDESGMPKERFSAEFPKEGPSILRIQQVVRGDSAAYFCASSLVLAKNIQYFGAGTRLSVL.

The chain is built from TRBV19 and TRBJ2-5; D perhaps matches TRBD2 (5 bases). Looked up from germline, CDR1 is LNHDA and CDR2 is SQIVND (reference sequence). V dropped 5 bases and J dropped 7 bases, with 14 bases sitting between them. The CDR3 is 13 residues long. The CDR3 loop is CASSYILEATQYF. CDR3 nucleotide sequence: TGTGCCAGTAGTTACATACTGGAGGCGACCCAGTACTTC.

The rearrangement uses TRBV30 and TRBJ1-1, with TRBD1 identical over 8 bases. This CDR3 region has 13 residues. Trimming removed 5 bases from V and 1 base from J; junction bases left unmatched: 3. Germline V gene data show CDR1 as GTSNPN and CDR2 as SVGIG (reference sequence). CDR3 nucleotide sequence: TGTGCCTGGGGACAGGGAGAGAACACTGAAGCTTTCTTT. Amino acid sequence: CAWGQGENTEAFF.

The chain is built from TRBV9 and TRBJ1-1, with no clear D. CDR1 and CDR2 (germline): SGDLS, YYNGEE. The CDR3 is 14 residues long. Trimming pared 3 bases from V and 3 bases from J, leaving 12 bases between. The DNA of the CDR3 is TGTGCCAGCAGCGCTAACCCGAGTTACACTGAAGCTTTCTTT. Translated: CASSANPSYTEAFF. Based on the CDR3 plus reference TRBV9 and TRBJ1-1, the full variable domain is DSGVTQTPKHLITATGQRVTLRCSPRSGDLSVYWYQQSLDQGLQFLIQYYNGEERAKGNILERFSAQQFPDLHSELNLSSLELGDSALYFCASSANPSYTEAFFGQGTRLTVV.

The CDR3 sequence is CAITTGEETEAFF. DNA for the CDR3: TGTGCCATCACGACAGGGGAGGAGACTGAAGCTTTCTTT. The chain combines TRBV10-3 with TRBJ1-1, with 8 bases aligning to TRBD1. The CDR3 contains 13 residues. In germline, CDR1 is ENHRY, CDR2 SYGVKD. Trimming cost V 7 bases and J 5 bases; bases outside gene matches: 6.

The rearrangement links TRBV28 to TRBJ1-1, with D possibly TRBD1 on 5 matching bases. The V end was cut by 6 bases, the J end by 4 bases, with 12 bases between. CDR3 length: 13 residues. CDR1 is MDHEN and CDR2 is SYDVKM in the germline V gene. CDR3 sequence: CASSWVQGTEAFF. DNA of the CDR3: TGTGCCAGCAGCTGGGTCCAGGGCACTGAAGCTTTCTTT.

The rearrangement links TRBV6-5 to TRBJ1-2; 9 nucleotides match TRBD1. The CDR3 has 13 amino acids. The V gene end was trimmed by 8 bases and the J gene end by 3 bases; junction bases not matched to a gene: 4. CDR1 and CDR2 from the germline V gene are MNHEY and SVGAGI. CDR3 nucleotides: TGTGCCAGCGGTAGGACAGGGGACTATGGCTACACCTTC. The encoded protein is CASGRTGDYGYTF.

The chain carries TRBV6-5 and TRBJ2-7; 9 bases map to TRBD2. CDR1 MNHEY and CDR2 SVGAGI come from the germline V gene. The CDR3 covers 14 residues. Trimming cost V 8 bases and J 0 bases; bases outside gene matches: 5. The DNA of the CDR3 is TGTGCCAGCTGGCGGGAGGGTTTCTCCTACGAGCAGTACTTC. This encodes CASWREGFSYEQYF.

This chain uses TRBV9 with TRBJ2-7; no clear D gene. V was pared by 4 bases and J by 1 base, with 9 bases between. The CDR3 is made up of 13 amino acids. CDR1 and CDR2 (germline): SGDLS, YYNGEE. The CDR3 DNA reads TGTGCCAGCAGCCCCTTAGAGTCCTACGAGCAGTACTTC. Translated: CASSPLESYEQYF. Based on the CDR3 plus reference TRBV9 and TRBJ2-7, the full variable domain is DSGVTQTPKHLITATGQRVTLRCSPRSGDLSVYWYQQSLDQGLQFLIQYYNGEERAKGNILERFSAQQFPDLHSELNLSSLELGDSALYFCASSPLESYEQYFGPGTRLTVT.

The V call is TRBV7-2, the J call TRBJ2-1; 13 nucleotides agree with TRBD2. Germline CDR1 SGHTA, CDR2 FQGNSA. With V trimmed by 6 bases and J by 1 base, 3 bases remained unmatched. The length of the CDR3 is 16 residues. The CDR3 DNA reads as TGTGCCAGCAGAAGGACTAGCGGGAGTTCCTACAATGAGCAGTTCTTC. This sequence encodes CASRRTSGSSYNEQFF.